This TCR beta chain comes out of a study of blood T cell repertoires in COVID-19. Study as a whole: COVID-19 samples, acute and convalescent, were from the United States, Italy and Spain.

TCRdb's table, derived via immunoSEQ multiplex PCR, lists solely in-frame clones and lacks some. The table records around 230,000 clones, around 85% of them present only once. This clone was counted a few times. Germline V gene sequence: CDR1 SGHNT, CDR2 YENEEA. CDR3 length equals 15 residues. The junction had 3 bases not matched to a gene; V was cut back by 2 bases and J by 2 bases. The genes are TRBV11-3 and TRBJ2-7, with TRBD2 identical over 10 bases. This TCR was recovered from a woman in her 40s with acute COVID-19. Source material: PBMCs or T cells enriched from blood (not recorded which). This chain's CDR3 is CASSLTGLATYEQYF. As DNA, the CDR3 is TGTGCCAGCAGCTTAACGGGACTAGCGACCTACGAGCAGTACTTC.